Below are 19 T cell receptor beta chains sequenced from a single sample in a study of blood T cell repertoires in COVID-19. The assay was immunoSEQ multiplex PCR, and TCRdb's table has in-frame clones only and misses some. The sample holds approximately 74,000 clones, roughly 86% seen once. What was sequenced was peripheral blood. These receptors were taken from a woman aged 55-69 years with acute or convalescent COVID-19.

The V and J genes are TRBV5-4 and TRBJ1-5; D remains unclear. The length of the CDR3 is 17 residues. Trimming took off 1 base at V and 0 bases at J, with 14 bases between the two ends. Germline loops: CDR1 SGHNT, CDR2 YYREEE (reference sequence). CDR3 DNA: TGTGCCAGCAGCTTGTGTTTGAGGGTAGATAGCAATCAGCCCCAGCATTTT. Amino acids: CASSLCLRVDSNQPQHF.

This chain connects TRBV4-3 to TRBJ1-5, with D unclear. Looked up from germline, CDR1 is LGHNA and CDR2 is YSLEER. V was clipped by 1 base and J by 3 bases, with 13 bases between them. This CDR3 spans 16 amino acids. The CDR3 bases are TGCGCCAGCAGCCAAGTTTACGGAGTGAACAATCAGCCCCAGCATTTT. It is translated as CASSQVYGVNNQPQHF.

This rearrangement joins TRBV27 to TRBJ1-2; 12 nucleotides agree with TRBD1. The germline gives CDR1 MNHEY, CDR2 SMNVEV (reference sequence). V dropped 5 bases and J dropped 7; count of bases not matched to a gene: 5. This CDR3 contains 14 residues. The CDR3 sequence: CASSTGQGAGGYTF. CDR3 bases: TGTGCCAGCAGTACGGGACAGGGGGCGGGTGGCTACACCTTC.

The chain joins TRBV7-9 to TRBJ1-2; D not certain. Germline V gene data show CDR1 as SEHNR and CDR2 as FQNEAQ (reference sequence). The V gene lost 3 bases and the J gene lost 4 bases, with 9 bases spanning the gap. The CDR3 has 13 amino acids. The CDR3 loop reads CASSFGHSYGYTF. CDR3 DNA sequence: TGTGCCAGCAGCTTTGGGCACTCCTATGGCTACACCTTC. Combining the CDR3 with reference TRBV7-9 and TRBJ1-2 gives the whole variable domain DTGVSQNPRHKITKRGQNVTFRCDPISEHNRLYWYRQTLGQGPEFLTYFQNEAQLEKSRLLSDRFSAERPKGSFSTLEIQRTEQGDSAMYLCASSFGHSYGYTFGSGTRLTVV.

The chain is built from TRBV7-9 and TRBJ1-1, with D possibly being TRBD1 (5 bases). There are 13 residues in the CDR3. Germline CDR1 is SEHNR and CDR2 is FQNEAQ (reference sequence). Between the trimmed V and J ends, which lost 5 bases and 3 bases, there was a span of 10 bases. The DNA of the CDR3 is TGTGCCAGCAGCAAAATACAGGACACTGAAGCTTTCTTT. Residues: CASSKIQDTEAFF.

V and J are TRBV7-3 and TRBJ2-7; D perhaps matches TRBD2 (5 bases). Trimming removed 5 bases at V and 3 bases at J, with 11 bases between. CDR3 length: 13 residues. Germline assignment: CDR1 SGHTA and CDR2 FQGTGA. CDR3 DNA: TGTGCCAGCAGCCTTAGCGCGGGCTACGAGCAGTACTTC. Amino acids: CASSLSAGYEQYF.

V is TRBV5-5 and J is TRBJ1-1, with 9 positions matching TRBD1. This CDR3 spans 17 amino acids. CDR1 SGHKS and CDR2 YYEKEE come from the germline V gene (reference sequence). V lost 5 bases to trimming and J lost 2 bases; unmatched junction nucleotides: 13. CDR3 DNA sequence: TGTGCCAGCAGTCCGCGTCGGACAGGGGTAGAAAACACTGAAGCTTTCTTT. Residues: CASSPRRTGVENTEAFF.

The rearrangement uses TRBV11-2 and TRBJ1-6; perhaps TRBD1 as D (6 bases). CDR3 length equals 18 residues. Between the trimmed V and J ends, which lost 0 bases and 1 base, there was a span of 13 bases. Per the germline V gene, CDR1 is SGHAT and CDR2 is FQNNGV. CDR3 in DNA: TGTGCCAGCAGCTTAGAACCTCAGGGGAAATCCTATAATTCACCCCTCCACTTT. Residues: CASSLEPQGKSYNSPLHF.

This clone was counted once. This chain uses TRBV30 with TRBJ2-3, with D possibly TRBD1 on 6 matching bases. CDR3 length equals 16 residues. Germline V gene sequence: CDR1 GTSNPN, CDR2 SVGIG (reference sequence). V lost 5 bases and J lost 2, with 20 bases in between. This CDR3 reads CAWDRGDNRPTDTQYF. CDR3 nucleotides: TGTGCCTGGGATAGAGGGGACAACCGACCCACAGATACGCAGTATTTT.

V is TRBV5-6 and J is TRBJ2-3, with D possibly TRBD1 on 6 matching bases. Between the trimmed V and J ends, which lost 4 bases and 4 bases, there was a span of 10 bases. The length of the CDR3 is 13 residues. Germline assignment: CDR1 SGHDT and CDR2 YYEEEE. The DNA for the CDR3 is TGTGCCAGCAGCCAGGACAGACCAGATACGCAGTATTTT. It specifies CASSQDRPDTQYF. Filled out from reference TRBV5-6 and TRBJ2-3, the complete variable domain reads DAGVTQSPTHLIKTRGQQVTLRCSPKSGHDTVSWYQQALGQGPQFIFQYYEEEERQRGNFPDRFSGHQFPNYSSELNVNALLLGDSALYLCASSQDRPDTQYFGPGTRLTVL.

This clone occurred once. The chain carries TRBV11-2 and TRBJ1-1; D possibly corresponds to TRBD1 (5 bases). Germline CDR1 SGHAT, CDR2 FQNNGV. Trimming removed 1 base at V and 4 bases at J, with 10 bases between. CDR3 length: 14 residues. Here the CDR3 DNA reads TGTGCCAGCAGCTTAGTTAGGGGAAGCACTGAAGCTTTCTTT. As protein: CASSLVRGSTEAFF.

The gene calls are TRBV4-2 and TRBJ1-2; maybe TRBD1 (6 bases). Germline values: CDR1 LGHNA, CDR2 YNFKEQ. The V and J ends lost 0 bases and 1 base respectively, with 21 bases between them. This CDR3 region has 19 residues. The CDR3 DNA follows: TGTGCCAGCAGCCAAGAGGGCGGCAGGGGCATGGCGAGTAACTATGGCTACACCTTC. Amino acid sequence: CASSQEGGRGMASNYGYTF.

The rearrangement links TRBV27 to TRBJ2-1, with a weak D call TRBD2 (5 bases). The CDR3 is made up of 12 amino acids. The ends were cut back, 2 bases at V and 7 bases at J, with 6 bases in the middle. Germline lookup yields CDR1 MNHEY and CDR2 SMNVEV (reference sequence). CDR3 bases: TGTGCCAGCAGTTTAAGAGGGAATGAGCAGTTCTTC. Translating gives CASSLRGNEQFF.

As DNA, the CDR3 is TGTGCCAGCAGCTCAGACACTAGCGGGACCTACAATGAGCAGTTCTTC. This sequence encodes CASSSDTSGTYNEQFF. The J gene is TRBJ2-1, the V gene TRBV7-9, with TRBD2 matching over 10 bases. Germline loops: CDR1 SEHNR, CDR2 FQNEAQ (reference sequence). With 4 bases clipped from V and 2 bases from J, the junction kept 5 bases outside the gene matches. CDR3 length equals 16 residues. The full variable domain, with the rest looked up from reference TRBV7-9 and TRBJ2-1, is DTGVSQNPRHKITKRGQNVTFRCDPISEHNRLYWYRQTLGQGPEFLTYFQNEAQLEKSRLLSDRFSAERPKGSFSTLEIQRTEQGDSAMYLCASSSDTSGTYNEQFFGPGTRLTVL.

The V call is TRBV5-1, the J call TRBJ2-7; 7 positions agree with TRBD1. V was clipped by 0 bases and J by 2 bases; unmatched bases: 11. This CDR3 comprises 17 residues. CDR1 SGHRS and CDR2 YFSETQ come from the germline V gene. CDR3 DNA: TGCGCCAGCAGCTTGGGGCTGACAGGGTTTAGGGCCTACGAGCAGTACTTC. Residues: CASSLGLTGFRAYEQYF.

V gene TRBV27 combines with J gene TRBJ2-1; TRBD2 matches 12 bases. V was clipped by 6 bases and J by 2 bases; unmatched bases: 8. CDR1 MNHEY and CDR2 SMNVEV come from the germline V gene (reference sequence). This CDR3 comprises 17 residues. The CDR3, as DNA: TGTGCCAGCAGCGGCGGGCTAGCGGGAGGGCCCTACAATGAGCAGTTCTTC. Translating gives CASSGGLAGGPYNEQFF.

The J gene is TRBJ1-6, the V gene TRBV4-2, with 7 bases fitting TRBD1. V gave up 0 bases and J gave up 3 bases; unmatched junction bases: 8. CDR1 LGHNA and CDR2 YNFKEQ come from the germline V gene. The CDR3 runs to 18 residues. CDR3 DNA sequence: TGTGCCAGCAGCCAAGACCTATCGACAGGGATCTATAATTCACCCCTCCACTTT. Encoded protein: CASSQDLSTGIYNSPLHF.

The chain links TRBV7-2 to TRBJ1-5; a possible D gene is TRBD1 (6 bases). The CDR3 consists of 15 residues. V gave up 1 base and J gave up 3 bases, with 10 bases separating them. CDR1 and CDR2 (germline): SGHTA, FQGNSA. CDR3 coding DNA: TGTGCCAGCAGCTTAGGGACAGAACCCAATCAGCCCCAGCATTTT. Its protein product is CASSLGTEPNQPQHF.

The rearrangement links TRBV24-1 to TRBJ1-2, with D tentatively TRBD1 (5 bases). The CDR3 totals 13 residues. The V end lost 2 bases, the J end lost 6 bases, and 9 bases lay between the germline ends. In germline, CDR1 is KGHDR, CDR2 SFDVKD. CDR3 protein: CATSDSPGDGYTF. The CDR3 DNA follows: TGTGCCACCAGTGATTCCCCGGGGGATGGCTACACCTTC.